Listed below are T cell receptor beta chains from one sample, sequenced in a study of post-analysis software for immune sequencing data. Each CDR3 protein gets one entry after TCRdb re-called the PCR reads with MiXCR. The sample contains hundreds of thousands of distinct CDR3 sequences, about 40% of which appear only once. Sample: blood. The source is a girl aged 5-17 years with multiple sclerosis. The CDR3 runs from the conserved cysteine through the conserved F or W. D genes are given only for firm matches. Clone sizes are given selectively: once, few, many, or a class where the clone is expanded.

clone_size: NA
d_call: NA
j_call: TRBJ2-1
v_call: TRBV5-5
cdr3_aa: CTSSFPHGNEQFF
cdr3_nt: TGTACCAGCAGCTTCCCACATGGGAATGAGCAGTTCTTC

clone_size: few
d_call: TRBD2
j_call: TRBJ2-1
v_call: TRBV7-8
cdr3_aa: CASSPSAGGGNEQFF
cdr3_nt: TGTGCCAGCAGCCCGTCGGCGGGAGGGGGGAATGAGCAGTTCTTC

clone_size: few
d_call: NA
j_call: TRBJ1-2
v_call: TRBV7-9
cdr3_aa: CASSLGEGGYGYTF
cdr3_nt: TGTGCCAGCAGCTTAGGAGAGGGCGGCTATGGCTACACCTTC

clone_size: NA
d_call: NA
j_call: TRBJ2-1
v_call: TRBV7-9
cdr3_aa: CASSFMFGSYNEQFF
cdr3_nt: TGTGCCAGCAGCTTCATGTTTGGCTCCTACAATGAGCAGTTCTTC

clone_size: NA
d_call: NA
j_call: TRBJ2-3
v_call: TRBV5-1
cdr3_aa: CASSFGVFGTDTQYF
cdr3_nt: TGCGCCAGCAGCTTTGGGGTTTTCGGCACAGATACGCAGTATTTT

clone_size: NA
d_call: NA
j_call: TRBJ2-7
v_call: TRBV15
cdr3_aa: CATSRSSTYEQYF
cdr3_nt: TGTGCCACCAGCAGATCTAGCACCTACGAGCAGTACTTC

clone_size: few
d_call: NA
j_call: TRBJ2-5
v_call: TRBV20-1
cdr3_aa: CSARARGPQETQYF
cdr3_nt: TGCAGTGCTAGAGCCCGGGGCCCGCAAGAGACCCAGTACTTC

clone_size: few
d_call: TRBD2
j_call: TRBJ2-1
v_call: TRBV5-1
cdr3_aa: CASSLTSGTSPDNEQFF
cdr3_nt: TGCGCCAGCAGCTTAACTTCCGGGACTAGCCCCGACAATGAGCAGTTCTTC

clone_size: NA
d_call: TRBD1
j_call: TRBJ2-1
v_call: TRBV6-2/TRBV6-3
cdr3_aa: CASSYSWDSPNEQFF
cdr3_nt: TGTGCCAGCAGTTACTCCTGGGACAGCCCCAATGAGCAGTTCTTC

clone_size: NA
d_call: NA
j_call: TRBJ1-2
v_call: TRBV6-1
cdr3_aa: CASSEVRTDYGYTF
cdr3_nt: TGTGCCAGCAGTGAAGTAAGGACAGACTATGGCTACACCTTC

clone_size: NA
d_call: NA
j_call: TRBJ1-2
v_call: TRBV9
cdr3_aa: CASSAMGQGRGYTF
cdr3_nt: TGTGCCAGCAGCGCCATGGGACAAGGCAGGGGCTACACCTTC

clone_size: few
d_call: NA
j_call: TRBJ2-5
v_call: TRBV10-3
cdr3_aa: CAISGHQETQYF
cdr3_nt: TGTGCCATCAGTGGTCACCAAGAGACCCAGTACTTC

clone_size: NA
d_call: TRBD1
j_call: TRBJ1-4
v_call: TRBV12-3/TRBV12-4
cdr3_aa: CASSLRQGREKLFF
cdr3_nt: TGTGCCAGCAGTCTACGACAGGGAAGGGAAAAACTGTTTTTT

clone_size: NA
d_call: NA
j_call: TRBJ1-2
v_call: TRBV20-1
cdr3_aa: CSARDLGPDYGYTF
cdr3_nt: TGCAGTGCTAGAGATCTTGGCCCTGACTATGGCTACACCTTC

clone_size: NA
d_call: TRBD2
j_call: TRBJ2-3
v_call: TRBV29-1
cdr3_aa: CSGREERTDTQYF
cdr3_nt: TGCAGCGGCCGGGAGGAGCGGACAGATACGCAGTATTTT

clone_size: NA
d_call: TRBD1
j_call: TRBJ1-5
v_call: TRBV20-1
cdr3_aa: CSARRLRGGSNQPQHF
cdr3_nt: TGCAGTGCTAGAAGGCTCAGGGGGGGCAGCAATCAGCCCCAGCATTTT

clone_size: NA
d_call: NA
j_call: TRBJ1-1
v_call: TRBV5-1
cdr3_aa: CASSLAGAFTEAFF
cdr3_nt: TGCGCCAGCAGCTTGGCCGGGGCGTTCACTGAAGCTTTCTTT

clone_size: NA
d_call: TRBD2
j_call: TRBJ2-3
v_call: TRBV2
cdr3_aa: CASNSGRYTQYF
cdr3_nt: TGTGCCAGCAACAGCGGGAGATATACGCAGTATTTT

clone_size: NA
d_call: TRBD2
j_call: TRBJ2-3
v_call: TRBV4-1
cdr3_aa: CASRWTSGSDTQCF
cdr3_nt: TGCGCCAGCAGATGGACTAGCGGGTCTGATACGCAGTGTTTT

clone_size: NA
d_call: NA
j_call: TRBJ2-1
v_call: TRBV11-1
cdr3_aa: CASSPLRAVNEQFF
cdr3_nt: TGTGCCAGCAGCCCACTTCGAGCGGTTAATGAGCAGTTCTTC

clone_size: few
d_call: TRBD2
j_call: TRBJ2-5
v_call: TRBV20-1
cdr3_aa: CSATLAGGETQYF
cdr3_nt: TGCAGTGCTACACTAGCGGGAGGAGAGACCCAGTACTTC

clone_size: NA
d_call: TRBD2
j_call: TRBJ2-3
v_call: TRBV7-3
cdr3_aa: CASSLDGGGTDTQYF
cdr3_nt: TGTGCCAGCAGCTTAGACGGGGGGGGCACAGATACGCAGTATTTT

clone_size: NA
d_call: NA
j_call: TRBJ2-7
v_call: TRBV6-1
cdr3_aa: CASSDRLLYEQYF
cdr3_nt: TGTGCCAGCAGTGACCGACTTCTCTACGAGCAGTACTTC

clone_size: NA
d_call: NA
j_call: TRBJ2-2
v_call: TRBV3-1
cdr3_aa: CASSHAGLLGARELFF
cdr3_nt: TGTGCCAGCAGCCATGCGGGACTGTTGGGAGCCAGGGAGCTGTTTTTT

clone_size: few
d_call: NA
j_call: TRBJ2-3
v_call: TRBV4-1
cdr3_aa: CASSQPMDTQYF
cdr3_nt: TGCGCCAGCAGCCAACCAATGGATACGCAGTATTTT

clone_size: few
d_call: NA
j_call: TRBJ2-7
v_call: TRBV15
cdr3_aa: CATSAQGGYFDEQYF
cdr3_nt: TGTGCCACCAGCGCCCAAGGCGGGTATTTTGACGAGCAGTACTTC

clone_size: NA
d_call: NA
j_call: TRBJ1-1
v_call: TRBV10-3
cdr3_aa: CAIGDLPNTEAFF
cdr3_nt: TGTGCCATAGGAGATCTTCCGAACACTGAAGCTTTCTTT

clone_size: NA
d_call: NA
j_call: TRBJ1-2
v_call: TRBV12-3/TRBV12-4
cdr3_aa: CASSRGRSYGYTF
cdr3_nt: TGTGCCAGCAGCCGGGGACGGTCCTATGGCTACACCTTC

clone_size: few
d_call: NA
j_call: TRBJ2-7
v_call: TRBV7-9
cdr3_aa: CASSLAGNNEQYF
cdr3_nt: TGTGCCAGCAGCTTAGCGGGGAATAACGAGCAGTACTTC

clone_size: few
d_call: TRBD1
j_call: TRBJ1-2
v_call: TRBV7-9
cdr3_aa: CASSMTGTGGYGYTF
cdr3_nt: TGTGCCAGCAGCATGACCGGGACAGGGGGCTATGGCTACACCTTC

clone_size: few
d_call: NA
j_call: TRBJ2-3
v_call: TRBV20-1
cdr3_aa: CSAAESQGIADTQYF
cdr3_nt: TGCAGTGCCGCCGAAAGTCAGGGAATCGCAGATACGCAGTATTTT

clone_size: few
d_call: TRBD2
j_call: TRBJ2-3
v_call: TRBV6-6
cdr3_aa: CASSYSRLAGTDTQYF
cdr3_nt: TGTGCCAGCAGTTACTCCAGGCTAGCGGGCACAGATACGCAGTATTTT

clone_size: NA
d_call: NA
j_call: TRBJ2-7
v_call: TRBV3-1
cdr3_aa: CANRSTGSEGYYEQYF
cdr3_nt: TGTGCCAACAGGTCTACAGGATCGGAAGGCTACTACGAGCAGTACTTC

clone_size: NA
d_call: NA
j_call: TRBJ2-5
v_call: TRBV5-1
cdr3_aa: CASFNRAQETQYF
cdr3_nt: TGCGCCAGCTTCAACAGGGCTCAAGAGACCCAGTACTTC

clone_size: NA
d_call: NA
j_call: TRBJ2-5
v_call: TRBV4-2
cdr3_aa: CASSPRPAGETQYF
cdr3_nt: TGTGCCAGCAGCCCCCGACCAGCAGGGGAGACCCAGTACTTC

clone_size: once
d_call: NA
j_call: TRBJ1-2
v_call: TRBV3-1
cdr3_aa: CASSRPHRGRGLNYGYTF
cdr3_nt: TGTGCCAGCAGCCGCCCTCACAGAGGACGGGGGTTGAACTATGGCTACACCTTC

clone_size: NA
d_call: NA
j_call: TRBJ1-1
v_call: TRBV9
cdr3_aa: CASSVVRGARNEAFF
cdr3_nt: TGTGCCAGCAGCGTAGTTCGGGGGGCGCGTAATGAAGCTTTCTTT

clone_size: NA
d_call: NA
j_call: TRBJ1-4
v_call: TRBV27
cdr3_aa: CASTESGGGEKLFF
cdr3_nt: TGTGCCAGCACCGAAAGTGGGGGGGGTGAAAAACTGTTTTTT

clone_size: few
d_call: TRBD1
j_call: TRBJ2-3
v_call: TRBV12-3/TRBV12-4
cdr3_aa: CASSLERQGGGTQYF
cdr3_nt: TGTGCCAGCAGTTTAGAGCGACAGGGGGGAGGTACGCAGTATTTT

clone_size: NA
d_call: NA
j_call: TRBJ1-2
v_call: TRBV7-6
cdr3_aa: CASSLTAAAGADYGYTF
cdr3_nt: TGTGCCAGCAGCTTAACCGCCGCAGCGGGGGCCGACTATGGCTACACCTTC

clone_size: NA
d_call: NA
j_call: TRBJ1-5
v_call: TRBV12-3/TRBV12-4
cdr3_aa: CASSFGGQNSNQPQHF
cdr3_nt: TGTGCCAGCAGTTTTGGAGGGCAGAATAGCAATCAGCCCCAGCATTTT

clone_size: few
d_call: NA
j_call: TRBJ2-1
v_call: TRBV2
cdr3_aa: CASSEALGQGAYNEQFF
cdr3_nt: TGTGCCAGCAGTGAAGCGCTGGGGCAGGGAGCCTACAATGAGCAGTTCTTC

clone_size: NA
d_call: NA
j_call: TRBJ2-3
v_call: TRBV2
cdr3_aa: CASRDSFTTDTQYF
cdr3_nt: TGTGCCAGCAGGGACAGTTTCACCACAGATACGCAGTATTTT

clone_size: few
d_call: NA
j_call: TRBJ2-5
v_call: TRBV24-1
cdr3_aa: CATSEADFRETQYF
cdr3_nt: TGTGCCACCAGTGAGGCCGACTTCCGAGAGACCCAGTACTTC

clone_size: few
d_call: NA
j_call: TRBJ1-2
v_call: TRBV7-2
cdr3_aa: CASRATGLNYGYTF
cdr3_nt: TGTGCCAGCAGAGCTACAGGGCTCAACTATGGCTACACCTTC

clone_size: few
d_call: NA
j_call: TRBJ2-1
v_call: TRBV3-1
cdr3_aa: CASSRGRGNEQFF
cdr3_nt: TGTGCCAGCAGCAGAGGAAGAGGCAATGAGCAGTTCTTC

clone_size: NA
d_call: NA
j_call: TRBJ2-2
v_call: TRBV20-1
cdr3_aa: CSARSPTGELFF
cdr3_nt: TGCAGTGCTAGATCCCCCACCGGGGAGCTGTTTTTT

clone_size: NA
d_call: TRBD1
j_call: TRBJ2-2
v_call: TRBV28
cdr3_aa: CASSPDRVSTGELFF
cdr3_nt: TGTGCCAGCAGCCCGGACAGGGTCAGCACCGGGGAGCTGTTTTTT